These T cell receptor beta chains were read from a single sample in a study of radiation and T cells in renal cell carcinoma. The method was immunoSEQ multiplex PCR; TCRdb's version includes in-frame clones alone and lacks a portion of them. The sample comprises about 130,000 clones, more than 70% of which are singletons, and 4.5% to 7.5% rests with the top ten. Specimen: blood, collected from a patient whose treatment included radiotherapy and nephrectomy. These receptors came from a woman in her seventies with renal cell carcinoma. The CDR3 runs from the conserved cysteine through the conserved F or W. A D gene is named only where the DNA matches it firmly. Where a row states a size, it is once, few, many or the class of an expanded clone; other rows omit it.

TRBV28	.	TRBJ2-7	.	TGTGCCATCCGAAGGGGGATCTACGAGCAGTACTTC	CAIRRGIYEQYF
TRBV11-3	.	TRBJ1-1	.	TGTGCCAGCAGCCCCGTAGGTCGTCAGGTAAACACTGAAGCTTTCTTT	CASSPVGRQVNTEAFF
TRBV18	TRBD1	TRBJ2-1	.	TGTGCCAGCTCACCACCGTCGTCACAGGGGGGCAATGAGCAGTTCTTC	CASSPPSSQGGNEQFF
TRBV6-5	TRBD1	TRBJ2-1	.	TGTGCCAGCAGTTATAACAGGGGTTTCGATGAGCAGTTCTTC	CASSYNRGFDEQFF
TRBV5-4	.	TRBJ2-7	.	TGTGCCAGCAGCTTGGAGTCGCCAGGGAGCTCCTACGAGCAGTACTTC	CASSLESPGSSYEQYF
TRBV5-1	TRBD1	TRBJ1-1	.	TGCGCCAGCAGCAATTTTCCGGGACAGGGTGTAAAAGCTTTCTTT	CASSNFPGQGVKAFF
TRBV21-1	.	TRBJ1-3	.	TGTGCCAGCAGCAAAGCGCGTAACAGGGCCACATACTCTGGAAACACCATATATTTT	CASSKARNRATYSGNTIYF
TRBV11-2	TRBD1	TRBJ2-5	.	TGTGCCAGCAGCGCTAGGACAGGGAGGAACCAAGAGACCCAGTACTTC	CASSARTGRNQETQYF
TRBV2	.	TRBJ2-2	once	TGTGCCAGCAGTGAAGGACCCGGGGAGCTGTTTTTT	CASSEGPGELFF
TRBV5-1	.	TRBJ1-1	.	TGCGCCAGCAGCTTGGAGGGGGGCACTGAAGCTTTCTTT	CASSLEGGTEAFF
TRBV9	.	TRBJ1-1	.	TGTGCCAGCAGCGTAAGCGGAATGAACACTGAAGCTTTCTTT	CASSVSGMNTEAFF
TRBV19	.	TRBJ2-3	.	TGTGCCAGTAGTAGGGGACGGGGAGGAGATACGCAGTATTTT	CASSRGRGGDTQYF
TRBV27	.	TRBJ1-1	.	TGTGCCAGCAACACGGGCCTCTCCCACACTGAAGCTTTCTTT	CASNTGLSHTEAFF
TRBV28	.	TRBJ1-6	.	TGTGCCAGCAGTTTACCAGGAAAAAATTCACCCCTCCACTTT	CASSLPGKNSPLHF
TRBV9	.	TRBJ2-1	.	TGTGCCAGCAGCGTAGACGCGGGAAGGTTCAATGAGCAGTTCTTC	CASSVDAGRFNEQFF
TRBV5-1	.	TRBJ1-2	.	TGCGCCAGCAGCCAGGACAGAAACTATGGCTACACCTTC	CASSQDRNYGYTF
TRBV5-4	TRBD2	TRBJ2-2	.	TGTGCCAGCAGCTTGGTACCGGGGGGGGCCGGGGAGCTGTTTTTT	CASSLVPGGAGELFF
TRBV29-1	TRBD1	TRBJ1-2	.	TGCAGCGTTGAAGAAACGAAGGGACAGAATTATGGCTACACCTTC	CSVEETKGQNYGYTF
TRBV7-3	.	TRBJ2-2	.	TGTGCCAGCAGCTTATCTGCATTAAACACCGGGGAGCTGTTTTTT	CASSLSALNTGELFF
TRBV15	TRBD1	TRBJ1-1	.	TGTGCCACCAGCACCGGGACAGGGGGCGCCAAGCCGACTGAAGCTTTCTTT	CATSTGTGGAKPTEAFF
TRBV19	.	TRBJ1-3	.	TGTGCCAGTAGTATAAGGGGAAATGGGGCTGGAAACACCATATATTTT	CASSIRGNGAGNTIYF
TRBV19	TRBD1	TRBJ1-2	.	TGTGCCAGTAGTATAGATCAGGGGGCGGACTATGGCTACACCTTC	CASSIDQGADYGYTF
TRBV28	.	TRBJ2-7	.	TGTGCCAGCAGAAAGTCCAGGGTTTACGAGCAGTACTTC	CASRKSRVYEQYF
TRBV7-7	TRBD1	TRBJ2-1	.	TGTGCTAGCAGCCATCACGGACAGGGGGCCATCGATGAGCAGTTCTTC	CASSHHGQGAIDEQFF
TRBV28	TRBD1	TRBJ1-1	.	TGTGCCAGCACTACAGGGGGGGGGATGAACACTGAAGCTTTCTTT	CASTTGGGMNTEAFF
TRBV28	TRBD1	TRBJ2-1	.	TGTGCCAGCAGTACGCCCGGGACAGGGTCTGGCAATGAGCAGTTCTTC	CASSTPGTGSGNEQFF
TRBV28	.	TRBJ1-1	.	TGTGCCAGCAGTTTTGTTAGGACGGGGACTGAAGCTTTCTTT	CASSFVRTGTEAFF
TRBV9	.	TRBJ1-4	few	TGTGCCAGCAGCGTACGACAGAGTAATGAAAAACTGTTTTTT	CASSVRQSNEKLFF
TRBV2	TRBD2	TRBJ2-7	.	TGTGCCAGCAGAGCGACTAGCGGGGGTTACGAGCAGTACTTC	CASRATSGGYEQYF
TRBV5-1	.	TRBJ2-7	.	TGCGCCAGCAGCCCTCGCGGGCTCTACGAGCAGTACTTC	CASSPRGLYEQYF
TRBV19	.	TRBJ2-3	.	TGTGCCAGTAGTCCCCGGGGGCCAAGCACAGATACGCAGTATTTT	CASSPRGPSTDTQYF
TRBV30	TRBD1	TRBJ1-3	few	TGTGCCTGGAGTCACCAGGGGGCTGGAAACACCATATATTTT	CAWSHQGAGNTIYF
TRBV4-3	.	TRBJ1-2	.	TGCGCCAGCAGCCAAGATTTGACGTATAACTATGGCTACACCTTC	CASSQDLTYNYGYTF
TRBV6-1	.	TRBJ1-2	.	TGTGCCAGCAGTGAAGCGGGGGACTACTATGGCTACACCTTC	CASSEAGDYYGYTF
TRBV7-2	TRBD2	TRBJ2-7	.	TGTGCCAGCAGCGCCGCCGGGACTAGCAGGGAAGAGCAGTACTTC	CASSAAGTSREEQYF
TRBV28	.	TRBJ1-5	.	TGTGCCAGCGACCTACTTAGCAATCAGCCCCAGCATTTT	CASDLLSNQPQHF
TRBV2	.	TRBJ2-2	.	TGTGCCAGCAGTGTCCTGGGGCTGAACACCGGGGAGCTGTTTTTT	CASSVLGLNTGELFF
TRBV6-6	TRBD2	TRBJ2-1	.	TGTGCCAGCAGGGACCTAGCGGGGGGGCTAGATGAGCAGTTCTTC	CASRDLAGGLDEQFF
TRBV30	.	TRBJ2-5	.	TGTGCCTGGAGGGGTACGGAAGAGACCCAGTACTTC	CAWRGTEETQYF
TRBV6-6	.	TRBJ1-2	.	TGTGCCAGCACTACCAGCCCAGGTGGCCTTTCCGATGGCTACACCTTC	CASTTSPGGLSDGYTF
TRBV28	.	TRBJ2-6	.	TGTGCCAGCAGCATCCAGGTTTCCGGGGCCAACGTCCTGACTTTC	CASSIQVSGANVLTF
TRBV6-5	.	TRBJ1-1	.	TGTGCCAGTGCTGGGGAAAACACTGAAGCTTTCTTT	CASAGENTEAFF
TRBV18	.	TRBJ2-5	.	TGTGCCAGCTCACGGTCCGGTGAGGAGACCCAGTACTTC	CASSRSGEETQYF
TRBV19	.	TRBJ1-6	.	TGTGCCAGTAGTATTGAATGGAATTCACCCCTCCACTTT	CASSIEWNSPLHF
TRBV4-1	.	TRBJ1-1	.	TGCGCCAGCAGCCCCAGTGAAGGGTGGAACACTGAAGCTTTCTTT	CASSPSEGWNTEAFF
TRBV6-6	.	TRBJ2-2	.	TGTGCCAGCAGTAGAAAGAACACCGGGGAGCTGTTTTTT	CASSRKNTGELFF
TRBV5-1	.	TRBJ2-7	.	TGCGCCAGCAGCTCCGACGACAGGTCCTACGAGCAGTACTTC	CASSSDDRSYEQYF
TRBV7-9	.	TRBJ1-5	.	TGTGCCGGCTACGAGTGGGGCAATCAGCCCCAGCATTTT	CAGYEWGNQPQHF
TRBV5-4	.	TRBJ1-1	.	TGTGCCCGCTCCTGGCAGGGGAGAAAGAACACTGAAGCTTTCTTT	CARSWQGRKNTEAFF
TRBV2	.	TRBJ2-2	.	TGTGCCAGCAGTGAAGCAATGACTTACAAGACCGGGGAGCTGTTTTTT	CASSEAMTYKTGELFF
TRBV19	.	TRBJ1-1	.	TGTGCCAGTATGCGGGGAGGGAAGAACACTGAAGCTTTCTTT	CASMRGGKNTEAFF
TRBV7-8	.	TRBJ1-3	once	TGTGCCAGCACCGCGGCTCGGAGCTCTGGAAACACCATATATTTT	CASTAARSSGNTIYF
TRBV30	.	TRBJ1-1	.	TGTGCCTATGGGGGGCCCGCCGGAGGAACTGAAGCTTTCTTT	CAYGGPAGGTEAFF
TRBV7-9	TRBD1	TRBJ1-4	.	TGTGCCAGCAGCTTAGGACAGGGGGGAGAAGAAAAACTGTTTTTT	CASSLGQGGEEKLFF
TRBV5-1	.	TRBJ2-1	.	TGCGCCAGCAGCTTGGGGGTAACGGGCGAGCAGTTCTTC	CASSLGVTGEQFF